Included here is one T cell receptor beta chain sequence, with context. Its antigen remains undetermined. Per-base quality was not reported, and no clone a single base away is much larger than it. This specimen belongs to a study of T cell responses to AZD1222 COVID-19 vaccine (dated by TCRdb to 2020 to 2023). Broadly, across the study: A total of over 230 trial participants underwent TCR sequencing, of whom more than 200 had received two doses of AZD1222 and 26 had received two doses of the MenACWY control vaccine. Trial participants were enrolled into age subgroups of 18-55, 56-69 and 70-plus years, which contained 148, 28 and 57 TCR-sequenced participants, respectively.

Study-level results and caveats: After two AZD1222 doses, both the breadth and the depth of spike-specific TCRs were significantly higher than at day 0 and than in MenACWY recipients. Participants were mostly white British and included more females than males, and it was suggested by the authors that clonal diversity may have been underestimated. The vaccine-associated CD4 TCRs covered the entire spike protein, and the dominant responses fell in regions 160-218 and 743-854. Because no day 14 peak-response samples were available, repertoires were characterized only after the peak T cell response. The 56-69-year group was small, and its depth increase did not reach significance, likely because of low power. Nearly half of unique spike-specific TCRs reportedly recognized epitopes outside regions mutated in the B.1.351 and B.1.1.7 variants. Only five or six AZD1222 recipients were SARS-CoV-2 seropositive at baseline, limiting conclusions about previously exposed vaccinees.

According to the study, the label for this sample's time point signals: about 28 days (+/-7) after the second vaccine dose. AZD1222 recipients given second doses at about 4 weeks or at about 12 weeks were pooled, since spike-specific TCR depth and breadth were not found to differ between the two schedules. The vaccinee samples were drawn from two UK trials, COV001 and COV002, one of which was a single-blind randomized controlled phase 2/3 trial testing AZD1222 (ChAdOx1 nCoV-19) in healthy adults. For TCRbeta chain sequencing, PBMC samples from trial participants were taken at day 0 and at day 28 after the second dose. The CDR3 regions of human TCRbeta chains were analyzed by immunosequencing. The authors' analysis ran thus. Repertoire TCRs were checked for matches against a reference library of SARS-CoV-2-specific TCRs that had been generated using the MIRA antigen-specificity platform. Breadth was defined as the fraction of unique TCRs that were SARS-CoV-2-associated. Depth was defined as the fraction of total T cells that were SARS-CoV-2-associated. Using the MIRA data, every spike-specific TCR was mapped to the spike region that the TCR reacted to and assigned to either a CD4 or a CD8 class. Log10-transformed breadth and depth values were compared by one-way ANOVA with Sidak's multiple comparisons tests. In its TCRdb copy, this immuneACCESS table keeps in-frame sequences only and misses some clones. Where compared with another copy, unresolved V genes explain less than half of these, and the others have no known cause. D and trimming come from the DNA, and the V and J calls and clone size come from that table. For this sample there are some 130,000 clones; roughly 87% appear just once. Jointly, the top ten make up about 9.5% of the sample.

The material sequenced was peripheral blood, taken 28 days after the second AZD1222 dose. The sequence was obtained from an adult who received the AZD1222 COVID-19 vaccine.

CDR3 region: CASSQDPSGGAYEQYF. The sequenced DNA is TGTGCCAGCAGCCAAGACCCTAGCGGGGGTGCCTACGAGCAGTACTTC. The chain is encoded by TRBV4-2 joined to TRBJ2-7; a stretch of 10 junction bases matches TRBD2. CDR3 length: 16 amino acids, cysteine to phenylalanine. Solely the CDR3 DNA is kept, with 48 bases framed from the first base. At the junction V is shortened by 0 bases and J by 2 bases; bases outside the gene matches: 4. Taken from the germline V gene, the CDR1 and CDR2 loops are LGHNA and YNFKEQ.